The T cell receptor beta chain under discussion was sequenced for a study of shared clonotypes between healthy human individuals. Study background: The donors, two women and a few men, were aged 18 to 49.

This clone was counted only a few times. Libraries were prepared by immunoSEQ multiplex PCR; TCRdb keeps only in-frame clonotypes and omits some of them. The sample contains some 500,000 clones, roughly four fifths of which appear only once. The CDR3 is made up of 15 amino acids. Germline V lookup: CDR1 KGHSH, CDR2 LQKENI. Trimming left V 6 bases short and J 4 bases short, with 18 bases between. This chain connects TRBV18 to TRBJ1-2; tentative D call: TRBD1 (6 bases). The receptor was derived from a woman in her 40s in good health. Some clones in this sample may be carry-over from other donors' samples. Material: PBMCs. The CDR3 DNA sequence: TGTGCCAGCTCGCCGGAACAGGGCGAGAGCTATGGCTACACCTTC. This encodes CASSPEQGESYGYTF.